The sequence of this T cell receptor beta chain was determined in a study of tissue T cells after allogeneic stem cell transplantation. Profiling relied on immunoSEQ multiplex PCR, and the TCRdb table lists in-frame clones only, not all of them. The sample has under 25,000 clones; just under 75% are singletons. The CDR3 totals 17 residues. CDR1 and CDR2 from the germline V gene are NNHNN and SYGAGS (reference sequence). Unmatched junction bases numbered 5, after V lost 0 bases and J lost 4 bases. Concerning this clone: Gene labels here are mouse ones. Read data end 1 residue before the CDR3 end; the end is taken from the germline J gene.

The receptor was isolated from a female BALB/c mouse in good health. The mouse strain carries the MHC haplotype H2-d. The chain joins TRBV13-2 to TRBJ1-4, with 11 bases identical to TRBD1. Sequencing input: spleen. CDR3 amino acids: CASGDGGQGVVNERLFF. The DNA read from the CDR3 is TGTGCCAGCGGTGATGGGGGACAGGGGGTGGTCAACGAAAGATTATTT.